One and the same sample provided the 14 T cell receptor beta chains below, sequenced in a study of cytomegalovirus exposure and HLA in healthy donors (dated by TCRdb to the late 2010s). The library came from the immunoSEQ multiplex PCR assay. A mixture of 60 forward primers for TCR Vbeta segments and 13 reverse primers for TCR Jbeta segments was used in the multiplex PCR. TCRdb's version of the immuneACCESS table is confined to in-frame rearrangements and falls short of the full clone set. An unresolved V gene accounts for under half of the shortfall where checked; the remainder is of unknown origin. This sample gives 99,000 or so clones in total; approximately 14% of them show up just once. Jointly, the top ten make up 0.83% of the sample. Source material: PBMCs. The receptors originated from a female donor in good health and CMV-seronegative.

This chain connects TRBV7-2 to TRBJ2-5; D not certain. Near its end, the DNA agrees better with TRBJ2-7, so the J call may be wrong. Per germline, CDR1 SGHTA and CDR2 FQGNSA. This CDR3 is 13 amino acids long. CDR3: CASSLFGSYEQYF. CDR3 coding DNA: TGTGCCAGCAGCTTATTCGGTTCCTACGAGCAGTACTTC.

The V and J genes are TRBV10-3 and TRBJ2-5; the D gene is possibly TRBD2 (6 bases). The CDR3 runs to 13 residues. The germline V and J ends were trimmed by 6 bases and 4 bases, with 12 bases remaining between them. In germline, CDR1 is ENHRY, CDR2 SYGVKD. The CDR3 DNA is TGTGCCATCAGCAGGGAGGAGGGAGAGACCCAGTACTTC. This sequence encodes CAISREEGETQYF.

This clone was seen a handful of times. The chain couples TRBV5-4 to TRBJ1-2, with 10 bases identical to TRBD1. Losses at the gene ends were 2 bases for V and 4 bases for J; bases not matched to a gene: 17. The CDR3 extends over 19 amino acids. Germline loops: CDR1 SGHNT, CDR2 YYREEE (reference sequence). CDR3 sequence (DNA): TGTGCCAGCAGCTTCGAACTGGGGACAGGGGTGATTCTGGGCTATGGCTACACCTTC. Translation gives CASSFELGTGVILGYGYTF.

This clone was picked up a small number of times. The chain uses TRBV19 and TRBJ2-5, with TRBD2 matching 8 bases. J lost 5 bases, V lost 2 bases, and 7 bases had no gene match. Germline V lookup: CDR1 LNHDA, CDR2 SQIVND (reference sequence). This CDR3 has 15 residues. Written as DNA, the CDR3 is TGTGCCAGTAGTATAACCGGGCCGGGGGGGGAGACCCAGTACTTC. Encoded protein: CASSITGPGGETQYF.

This clone occurred many times. The J gene is TRBJ1-1, the V gene TRBV6-4, with 7 nucleotides matching TRBD1. After removal of 6 bases from V and 1 base from J, the junction contained 2 bases not matched to a gene. CDR1 is MRHNA, CDR2 SNTAGT, per germline. This CDR3 has 13 residues. As DNA, the CDR3 is TGTGCCAGCAGAACAGGGGAGAACACTGAAGCTTTCTTT. It is translated as CASRTGENTEAFF.

The rearrangement links TRBV5-1 to TRBJ1-5, with TRBD1 matching 8 bases. V was pared by 4 bases and J by 5 bases, with 8 bases of the junction left unmatched. The CDR3 length is 15 residues. Germline loops: CDR1 SGHRS, CDR2 YFSETQ. CDR3 nucleotides: TGCGCCAGCAGCCCGAGGACAGGGAATGATCAGCCCCAGCATTTT. The encoded protein is CASSPRTGNDQPQHF.

The CDR3, as DNA: TGCAGCGGGCGTCAGGGACTAGCGGGCAATGAGCAGTTCTTC. Protein: CSGRQGLAGNEQFF. The rearrangement uses TRBV29-1 and TRBJ2-1; TRBD2 agrees at 12 bases. The CDR3 has 14 amino acids. V lost 7 bases to trimming and J lost 6 bases; unmatched junction nucleotides: 7. CDR1 is SQVTM and CDR2 is ANQGSEA in the germline V gene.

As concerns this clone: The junction shows a germline mismatch at one end, possibly a read error. The chain links TRBV4-3 to TRBJ2-7; tentatively, D is TRBD2 (5 bases). This CDR3 has 13 amino acids. Germline V gene lookup returns CDR1 LGHNA and CDR2 YSLEER. The CDR3 DNA reads TGCGCCAGCAGCCCCACGGGGTCCTTCGAGCAGTACTTC. Residues: CASSPTGSFEQYF.

This rearrangement joins TRBV9 to TRBJ1-4, with D possibly TRBD1 on 5 matching bases. Germline values: CDR1 SGDLS, CDR2 YYNGEE. CDR3 length equals 15 residues. V lost 0 bases to trimming and J lost 7 bases, with 13 bases between them. The CDR3 spells CASSVGGGLSEKLFF. The CDR3, as DNA: TGTGCCAGCAGCGTAGGTGGGGGGTTAAGTGAAAAACTGTTTTTT. Combining the CDR3 with reference TRBV9 and TRBJ1-4 gives the whole variable domain DSGVTQTPKHLITATGQRVTLRCSPRSGDLSVYWYQQSLDQGLQFLIQYYNGEERAKGNILERFSAQQFPDLHSELNLSSLELGDSALYFCASSVGGGLSEKLFFGSGTQLSVL.

This clone has a handful of counts. V is TRBV5-6 and J is TRBJ2-2; tentatively, D is TRBD1 (6 bases). The germline gives CDR1 SGHDT, CDR2 YYEEEE. V was clipped by 4 bases and J by 1 base, with 11 bases between them. The CDR3 consists of 15 residues. DNA of the CDR3: TGTGCCAGCAGCCCACAGGGCCTGAACACCGGGGAGCTGTTTTTT. Translated, it gives CASSPQGLNTGELFF.

This clone was seen only a few times. The V and J genes are TRBV6-1 and TRBJ2-2; 11 bases line up with TRBD2. J was trimmed by 12 bases and V by 4 bases; bases with no gene match: 10. The CDR3 is 15 amino acids. The germline gives CDR1 MNHNS, CDR2 SASEGT. For the CDR3, the DNA is TGTGCCAGCAGTGCTAGACTAGCGGGGTCACCCCAGCTGTTTTTT. This encodes CASSARLAGSPQLFF.

The chain has TRBV18 and TRBJ2-5, with 8 bases fitting TRBD1. The V segment lost 2 bases and the J segment 5 bases; nucleotides outside the gene matches: 7. The CDR3 spans 15 residues. CDR1 is KGHSH, CDR2 LQKENI, per germline. CDR3 sequence (DNA): TGTGCCAGCTCACCAATGCAGGGGGCATGGGAGACCCAGTACTTC. Protein product: CASSPMQGAWETQYF.

This clone showed up just a few times. The J gene is TRBJ1-1, the V gene TRBV7-3; D is unclear. Germline V lookup: CDR1 SGHTA, CDR2 FQGTGA. The CDR3 spans 14 residues. V was pared by 0 bases and J by 4 bases, with 9 bases between. In DNA form, the CDR3 reads TGTGCCAGCAGCTTAACAGAGCCTGGCACTGAAGCTTTCTTT. The encoded protein is CASSLTEPGTEAFF.

This clone was detected only a few times. V usage is TRBV5-4 and J usage is TRBJ2-1, with TRBD1 matching over 7 bases. The CDR3 runs to 16 residues. Germline CDR1 is SGHNT and CDR2 is YYREEE (reference sequence). J lost 0 bases, V lost 3 bases, and 6 bases had no gene match. Written as DNA, the CDR3 is TGTGCCAGCAGCTCTGAGGGGGCGCCCTCCTACAATGAGCAGTTCTTC. Its translation: CASSSEGAPSYNEQFF. The full variable domain, completed using reference TRBV5-4 and TRBJ2-1, is ETGVTQSPTHLIKTRGQQVTLRCSSQSGHNTVSWYQQALGQGPQFIFQYYREEENGRGNFPPRFSGLQFPNYSSELNVNALELDDSALYLCASSSEGAPSYNEQFFGPGTRLTVL.